By frequency in the sample, the clone carrying this TCR beta chain is medium-sized. Original data processing: Scientists estimated how many nucleated cells there were by amplifying reference gene primers. Sequenced by immunoSEQ multiplex PCR; TCRdb stores in-frame clones only, minus some. V, J and clone size are taken as reported in that table, and D and trimming were inferred from the DNA itself. The table records some 200,000 clones, approximately 86% of them present only once. The data derive from a study of blood T cell repertoires in COVID-19. The overall study: Samples representing acute and convalescent COVID-19 were sourced from the United States, Italy and Spain. T cells, B-cell-depleted T cells, or PBMCs provided the cDNA or gDNA that served as material.

Germline assignment: CDR1 SGDLS and CDR2 YYNGEE. The V segment lost 0 bases and the J segment 5 bases; nucleotides outside the gene matches: 7. The CDR3 is 16 amino acids. The J gene is TRBJ2-5, the V gene TRBV9; the match to TRBD2 covers 10 bases. The sample comprised peripheral blood. The clonotype comes from a middle-aged man with active or convalescent COVID-19. For the CDR3, the DNA is TGTGCCAGCAGCGTAGAAGCGGGGGGGATATCCGAGACCCAGTACTTC. As protein: CASSVEAGGISETQYF.